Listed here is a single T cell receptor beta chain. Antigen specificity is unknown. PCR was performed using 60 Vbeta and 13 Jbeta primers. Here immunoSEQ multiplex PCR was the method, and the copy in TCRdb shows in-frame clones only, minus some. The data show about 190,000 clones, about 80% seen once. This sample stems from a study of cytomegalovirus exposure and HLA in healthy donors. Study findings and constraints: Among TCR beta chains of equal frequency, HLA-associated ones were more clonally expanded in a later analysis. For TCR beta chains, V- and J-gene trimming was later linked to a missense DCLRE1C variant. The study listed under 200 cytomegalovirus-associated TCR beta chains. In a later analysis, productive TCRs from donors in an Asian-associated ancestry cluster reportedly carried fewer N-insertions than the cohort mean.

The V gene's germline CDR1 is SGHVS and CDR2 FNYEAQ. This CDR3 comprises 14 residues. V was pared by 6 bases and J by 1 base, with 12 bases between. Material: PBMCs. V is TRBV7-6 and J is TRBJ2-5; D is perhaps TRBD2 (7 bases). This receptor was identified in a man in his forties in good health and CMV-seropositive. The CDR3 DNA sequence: TGTGCCAGCAGACCGAGGGGGGGCCAAGAGACCCAGTACTTC. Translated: CASRPRGGQETQYF.